This TCR beta chain appears in the sequencing data of a study of Ad26.COV2.S vaccination and SARS-CoV-2 variants. CDR1 and CDR2 (germline): LGHDT, YNNKEL (reference sequence). The V end lost 1 base, the J end lost 1 base, and 14 bases lay between the germline ends. This CDR3 spans 16 amino acids. Sample treatment: roughly 18 received Ad26.COV2.S at low or high dose, single or two shots; several received placebo; per-sample allocation not given. The study sampled participants on day 63 after the first vaccine or placebo injection. TCRdb's table, derived via immunoSEQ multiplex PCR, lists solely in-frame clones and lacks some. Altogether around 400,000 clones are present, about 88% being singletons, with the ten largest covering under 2%.

The sample was peripheral blood, taken in a trial of Ad26.COV2.S vaccine versus placebo. The chain carries TRBV3-1 (or the pseudogene TRBV3-2) and TRBJ2-7; D uncertain. The sequence was collected from a person aged 18-60 years who received the Ad26.COV2.S COVID-19 vaccine or a placebo. The CDR3 is CASSQVPSPPSYEQYF. CDR3 DNA sequence: TGTGCCAGCAGCCAAGTCCCCTCTCCGCCGTCCTACGAGCAGTACTTC.